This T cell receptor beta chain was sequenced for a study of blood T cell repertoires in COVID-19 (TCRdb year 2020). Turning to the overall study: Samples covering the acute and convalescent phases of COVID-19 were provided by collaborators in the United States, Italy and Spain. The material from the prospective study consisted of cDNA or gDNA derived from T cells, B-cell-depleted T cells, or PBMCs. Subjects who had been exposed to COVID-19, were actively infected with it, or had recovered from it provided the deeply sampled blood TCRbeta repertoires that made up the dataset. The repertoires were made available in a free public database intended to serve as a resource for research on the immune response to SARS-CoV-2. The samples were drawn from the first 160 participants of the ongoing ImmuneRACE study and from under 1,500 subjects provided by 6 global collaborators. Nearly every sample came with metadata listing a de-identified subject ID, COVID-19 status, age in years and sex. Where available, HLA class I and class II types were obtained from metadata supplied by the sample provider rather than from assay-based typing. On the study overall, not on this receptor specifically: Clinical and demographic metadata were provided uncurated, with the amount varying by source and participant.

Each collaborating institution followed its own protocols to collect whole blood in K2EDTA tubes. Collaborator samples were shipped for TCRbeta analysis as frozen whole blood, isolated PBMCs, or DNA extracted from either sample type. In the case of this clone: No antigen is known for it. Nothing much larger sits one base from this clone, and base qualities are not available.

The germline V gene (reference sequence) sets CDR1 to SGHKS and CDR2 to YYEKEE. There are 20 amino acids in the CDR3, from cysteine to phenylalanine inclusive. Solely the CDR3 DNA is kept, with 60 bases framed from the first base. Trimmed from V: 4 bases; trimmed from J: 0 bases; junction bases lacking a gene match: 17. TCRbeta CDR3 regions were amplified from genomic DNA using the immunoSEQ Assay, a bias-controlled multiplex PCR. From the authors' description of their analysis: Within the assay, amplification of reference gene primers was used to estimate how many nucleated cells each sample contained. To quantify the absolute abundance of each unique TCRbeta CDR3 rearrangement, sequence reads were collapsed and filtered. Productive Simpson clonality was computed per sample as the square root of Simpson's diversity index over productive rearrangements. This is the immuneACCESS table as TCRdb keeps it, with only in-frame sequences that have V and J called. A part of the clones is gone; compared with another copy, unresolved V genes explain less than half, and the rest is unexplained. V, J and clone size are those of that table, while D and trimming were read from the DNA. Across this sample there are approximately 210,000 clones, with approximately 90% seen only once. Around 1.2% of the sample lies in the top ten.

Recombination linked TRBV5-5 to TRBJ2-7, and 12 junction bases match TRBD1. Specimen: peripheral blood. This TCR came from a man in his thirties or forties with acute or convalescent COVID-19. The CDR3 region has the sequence CASSHDWGQGASYGSYEQYF. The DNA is TGTGCCAGCAGCCACGACTGGGGACAGGGGGCGTCTTACGGCTCCTACGAGCAGTACTTC.